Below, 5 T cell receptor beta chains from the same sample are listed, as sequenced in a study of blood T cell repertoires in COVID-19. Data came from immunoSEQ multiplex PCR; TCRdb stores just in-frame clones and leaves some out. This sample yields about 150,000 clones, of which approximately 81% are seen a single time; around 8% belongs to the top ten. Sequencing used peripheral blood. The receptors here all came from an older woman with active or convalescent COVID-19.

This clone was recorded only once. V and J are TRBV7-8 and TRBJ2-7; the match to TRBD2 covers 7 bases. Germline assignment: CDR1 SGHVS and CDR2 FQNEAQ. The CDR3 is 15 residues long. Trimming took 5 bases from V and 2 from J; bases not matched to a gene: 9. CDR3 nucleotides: TGTGCCAGCAGCCGAGGGGCGGGAGCTACCTACGAGCAGTACTTC. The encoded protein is CASSRGAGATYEQYF. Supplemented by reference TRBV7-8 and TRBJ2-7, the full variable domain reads GAGVSQSPRYKVAKRGQDVALRCDPISGHVSLFWYQQALGQGPEFLTYFQNEAQLDKSGLPSDRFFAERPEGSVSTLKIQRTQQEDSAVYLCASSRGAGATYEQYFGPGTRLTVT.

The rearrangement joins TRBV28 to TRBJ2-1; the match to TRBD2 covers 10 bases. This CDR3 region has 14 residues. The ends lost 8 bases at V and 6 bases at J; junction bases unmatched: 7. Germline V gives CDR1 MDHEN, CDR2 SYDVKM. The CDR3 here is CASWTGTSVNEQFF. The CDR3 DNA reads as TGTGCCAGCTGGACCGGGACTAGCGTCAATGAGCAGTTCTTC.

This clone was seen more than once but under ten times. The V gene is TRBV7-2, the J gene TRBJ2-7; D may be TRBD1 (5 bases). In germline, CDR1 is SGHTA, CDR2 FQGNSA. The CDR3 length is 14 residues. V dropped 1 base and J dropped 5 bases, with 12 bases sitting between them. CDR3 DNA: TGTGCCAGCAGCTTAGTCTTCAGGGCCCACGAGCAGTACGTC. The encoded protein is CASSLVFRAHEQYV.

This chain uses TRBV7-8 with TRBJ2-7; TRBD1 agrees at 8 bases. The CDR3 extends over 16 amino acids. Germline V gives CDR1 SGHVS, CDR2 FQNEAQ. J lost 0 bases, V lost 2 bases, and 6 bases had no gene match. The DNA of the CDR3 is TGTGCCAGCAGCTTAAGTGGGGACAGGAGCTCCTACGAGCAGTACTTC. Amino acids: CASSLSGDRSSYEQYF.

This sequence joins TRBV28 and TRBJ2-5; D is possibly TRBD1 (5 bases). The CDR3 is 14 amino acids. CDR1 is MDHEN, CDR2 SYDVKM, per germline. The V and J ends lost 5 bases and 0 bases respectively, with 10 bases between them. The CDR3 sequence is CASSPRVYQETQYF. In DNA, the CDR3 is TGTGCCAGCAGTCCCAGGGTCTACCAAGAGACCCAGTACTTC.